This TCR beta chain was sequenced during a study of T-cell reconstitution after alpha-beta-depleted transplantation in children. This clonotype came up a few times. Its antigen is undetermined. The CDR3 runs to 14 residues. V lost 3 bases to trimming and J lost 2 bases, with 11 bases between them. Germline V lookup: CDR1 MNHEY, CDR2 SVGEGT. Study results and caveats: TCRbeta diversity was high at day 60 in some patients (a result of surviving recipient T cells and thymic progenitors). As was reported, about two months after transplant, alpha-beta T cells came from several hundred expanded graft clones. At one year after transplant, newly produced T cells mostly accounted for T-cell counts and diversity.

TCRbeta library preparation incorporated unique molecular identifiers. TCRdb reprocessed the PCR reads with MiXCR, giving one entry per CDR3 protein. This sample has 300,000 to 350,000 distinct CDR3 sequences; roughly 15% occur once, and the top ten carry approximately 44%. The material sequenced was PBMCs, mostly from graft donor cells, taken 360 days after TCRalphabeta/CD19-depleted stem cell transplant. V and J are TRBV6-2 or TRBV6-3 and TRBJ2-7; TRBD1 is a possible D gene (6 bases). This receptor was identified in a male patient between 2 and 9 years old who had a stem cell transplant for acute lymphoblastic leukemia, so the T cells may come from the graft donor. The CDR3 reads CASSYGTLTYEQYF. In DNA, the CDR3 is TGTGCCAGCAGTTATGGGACACTAACCTACGAGCAGTACTTC.